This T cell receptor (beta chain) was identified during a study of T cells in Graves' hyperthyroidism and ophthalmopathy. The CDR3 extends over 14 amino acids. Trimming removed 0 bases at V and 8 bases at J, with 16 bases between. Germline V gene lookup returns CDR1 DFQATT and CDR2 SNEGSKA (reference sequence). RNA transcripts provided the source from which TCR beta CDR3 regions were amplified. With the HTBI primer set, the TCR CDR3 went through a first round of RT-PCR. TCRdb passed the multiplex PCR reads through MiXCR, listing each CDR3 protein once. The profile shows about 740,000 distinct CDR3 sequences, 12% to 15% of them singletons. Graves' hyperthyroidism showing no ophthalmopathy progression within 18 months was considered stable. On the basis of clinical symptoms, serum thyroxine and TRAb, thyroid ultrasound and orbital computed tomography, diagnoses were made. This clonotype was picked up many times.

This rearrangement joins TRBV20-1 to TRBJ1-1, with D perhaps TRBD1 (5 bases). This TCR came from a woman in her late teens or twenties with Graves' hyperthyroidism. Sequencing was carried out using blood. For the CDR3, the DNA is TGCAGTGCTAGAGAGAACCCAGGGCTCTGGGAAGCTTTCTTT. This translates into CSARENPGLWEAFF.